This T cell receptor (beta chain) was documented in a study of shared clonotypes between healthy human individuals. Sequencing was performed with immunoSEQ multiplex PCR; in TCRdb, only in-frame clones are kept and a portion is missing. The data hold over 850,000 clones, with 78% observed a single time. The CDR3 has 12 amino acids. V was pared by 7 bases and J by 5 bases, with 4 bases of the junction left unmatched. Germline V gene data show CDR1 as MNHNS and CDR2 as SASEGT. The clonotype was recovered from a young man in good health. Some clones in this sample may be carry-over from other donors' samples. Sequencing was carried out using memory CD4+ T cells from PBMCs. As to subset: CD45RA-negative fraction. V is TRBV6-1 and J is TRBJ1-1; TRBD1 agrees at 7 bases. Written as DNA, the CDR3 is TGTGCCAGCATGAGGACAGGTACTGAAGCTTTCTTT. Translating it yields CASMRTGTEAFF.